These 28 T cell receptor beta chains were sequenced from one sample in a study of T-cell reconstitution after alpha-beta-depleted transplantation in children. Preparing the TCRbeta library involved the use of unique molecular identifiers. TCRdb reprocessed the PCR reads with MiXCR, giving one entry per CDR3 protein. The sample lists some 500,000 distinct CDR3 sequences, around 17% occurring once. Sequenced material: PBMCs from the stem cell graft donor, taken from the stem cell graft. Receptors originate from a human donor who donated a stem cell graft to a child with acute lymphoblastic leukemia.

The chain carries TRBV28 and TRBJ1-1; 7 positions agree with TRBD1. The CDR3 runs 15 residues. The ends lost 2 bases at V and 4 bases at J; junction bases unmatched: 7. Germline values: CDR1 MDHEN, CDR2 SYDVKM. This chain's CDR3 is CASSLSIGGVTEAFF. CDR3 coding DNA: TGTGCCAGCAGTTTAAGTATAGGGGGCGTCACTGAAGCTTTCTTT.

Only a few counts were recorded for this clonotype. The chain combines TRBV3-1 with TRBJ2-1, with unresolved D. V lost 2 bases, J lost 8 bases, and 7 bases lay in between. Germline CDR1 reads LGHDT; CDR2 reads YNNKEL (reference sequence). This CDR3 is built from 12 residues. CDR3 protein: CASSQTRYEQFF. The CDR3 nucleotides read TGTGCCAGCAGCCAAACGAGATATGAGCAGTTCTTC.

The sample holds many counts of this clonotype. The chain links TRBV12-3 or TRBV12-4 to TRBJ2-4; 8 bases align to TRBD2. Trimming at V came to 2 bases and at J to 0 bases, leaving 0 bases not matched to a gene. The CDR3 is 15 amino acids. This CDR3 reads CASSLLAGAKNIQYF. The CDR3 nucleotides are TGTGCCAGCAGTTTACTAGCGGGAGCCAAAAACATTCAGTACTTC.

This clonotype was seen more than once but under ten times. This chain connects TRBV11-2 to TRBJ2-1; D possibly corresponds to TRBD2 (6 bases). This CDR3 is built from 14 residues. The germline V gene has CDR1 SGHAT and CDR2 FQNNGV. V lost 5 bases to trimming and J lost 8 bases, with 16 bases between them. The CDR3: CASSPGYGSYEQFF. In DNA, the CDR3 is TGTGCCAGCAGCCCCGGGTACGGGAGCTATGAGCAGTTCTTC.

The CDR3 sequence: CSAPTSSGRLYNEQFF. DNA of the CDR3: TGCAGTGCCCCCACCTCTAGCGGGAGGCTCTACAATGAGCAGTTCTTC. The genes are TRBV20-1 and TRBJ2-1; TRBD2 agrees at 11 bases. The junction had 10 bases not matched to a gene; V was cut back by 6 bases and J by 3 bases. Germline CDR1 is DFQATT and CDR2 is SNEGSKA (reference sequence). CDR3 length equals 16 residues.

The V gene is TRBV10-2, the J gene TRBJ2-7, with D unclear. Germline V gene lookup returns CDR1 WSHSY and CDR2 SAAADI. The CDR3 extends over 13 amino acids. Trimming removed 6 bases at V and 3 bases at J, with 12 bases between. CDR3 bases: TGCGCCAGCAGCGCCGGGTGGGACTACGAGCAGTACTTC. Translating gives CASSAGWDYEQYF.

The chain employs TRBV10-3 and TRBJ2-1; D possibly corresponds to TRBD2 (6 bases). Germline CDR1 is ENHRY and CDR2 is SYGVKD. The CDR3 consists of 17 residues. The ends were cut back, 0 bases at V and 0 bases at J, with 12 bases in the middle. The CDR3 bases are TGTGCCATCAGTGAGTCCTGGCGGGGAAGCTCCTACAATGAGCAGTTCTTC. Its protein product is CAISESWRGSSYNEQFF.

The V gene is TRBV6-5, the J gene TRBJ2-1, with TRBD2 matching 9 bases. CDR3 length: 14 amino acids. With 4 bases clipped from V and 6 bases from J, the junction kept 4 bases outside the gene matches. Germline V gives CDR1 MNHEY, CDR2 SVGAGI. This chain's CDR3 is CASSLAGVFNEQFF. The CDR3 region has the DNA TGTGCCAGCAGTTTAGCGGGAGTGTTCAATGAGCAGTTCTTC.

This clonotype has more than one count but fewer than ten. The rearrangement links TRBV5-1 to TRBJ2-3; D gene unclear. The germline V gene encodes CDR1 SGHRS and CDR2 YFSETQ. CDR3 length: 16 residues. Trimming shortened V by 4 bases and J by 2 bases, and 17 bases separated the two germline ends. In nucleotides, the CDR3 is TGCGCCAGCAGCCGGCCGGATTCTGGGGTCACAGATACGCAGTATTTT. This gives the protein CASSRPDSGVTDTQYF.

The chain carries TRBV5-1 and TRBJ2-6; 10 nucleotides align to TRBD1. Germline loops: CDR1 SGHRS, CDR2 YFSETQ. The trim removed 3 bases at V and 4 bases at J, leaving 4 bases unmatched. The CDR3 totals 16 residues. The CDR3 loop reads CASSWGQGSGANVLTF. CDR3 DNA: TGCGCCAGCAGCTGGGGACAGGGGTCAGGGGCCAACGTCCTGACTTTC.

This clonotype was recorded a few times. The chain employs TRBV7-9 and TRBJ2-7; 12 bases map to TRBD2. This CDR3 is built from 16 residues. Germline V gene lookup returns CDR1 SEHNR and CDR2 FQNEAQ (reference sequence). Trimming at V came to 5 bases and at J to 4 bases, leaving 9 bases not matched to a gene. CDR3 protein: CASSPPSGRDVYEQYF. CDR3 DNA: TGTGCCAGCAGCCCCCCTAGCGGGAGGGATGTTTACGAGCAGTACTTC.

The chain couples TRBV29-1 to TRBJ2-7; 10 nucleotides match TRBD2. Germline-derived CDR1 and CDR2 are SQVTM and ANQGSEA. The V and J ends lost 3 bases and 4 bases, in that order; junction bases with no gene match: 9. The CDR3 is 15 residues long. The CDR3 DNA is TGCAGCGTTGAGCTTCCAGCGGGAGGGCCTTACGAGCAGTACTTC. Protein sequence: CSVELPAGGPYEQYF.

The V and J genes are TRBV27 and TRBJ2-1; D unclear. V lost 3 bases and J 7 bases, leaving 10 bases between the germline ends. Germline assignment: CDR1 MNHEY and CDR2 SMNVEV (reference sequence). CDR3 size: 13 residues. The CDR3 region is CASSFATWNEQFF. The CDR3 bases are TGTGCCAGCAGTTTCGCCACCTGGAATGAGCAGTTCTTC.

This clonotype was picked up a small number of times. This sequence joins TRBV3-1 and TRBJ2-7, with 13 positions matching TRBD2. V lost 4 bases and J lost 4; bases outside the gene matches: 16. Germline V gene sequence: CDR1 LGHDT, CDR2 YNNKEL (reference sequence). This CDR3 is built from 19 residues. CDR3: CASSPTRLAGGRVDYEQYF. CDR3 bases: TGTGCCAGCAGCCCGACGAGACTAGCGGGAGGCAGGGTGGATTACGAGCAGTACTTC.

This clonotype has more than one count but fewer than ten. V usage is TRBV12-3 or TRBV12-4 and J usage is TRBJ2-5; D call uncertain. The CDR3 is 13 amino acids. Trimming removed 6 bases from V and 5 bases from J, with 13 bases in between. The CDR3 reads CASSSTTWETQYF. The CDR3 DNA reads TGTGCCAGCAGCTCGACGACTTGGGAGACCCAGTACTTC.

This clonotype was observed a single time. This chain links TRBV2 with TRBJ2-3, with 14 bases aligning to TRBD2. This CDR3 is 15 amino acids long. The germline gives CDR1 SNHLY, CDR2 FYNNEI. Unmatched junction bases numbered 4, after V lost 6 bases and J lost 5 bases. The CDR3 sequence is CASSGTSGRGDTQYF. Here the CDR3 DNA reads TGTGCCAGCAGCGGGACTAGCGGGAGAGGAGATACGCAGTATTTT.

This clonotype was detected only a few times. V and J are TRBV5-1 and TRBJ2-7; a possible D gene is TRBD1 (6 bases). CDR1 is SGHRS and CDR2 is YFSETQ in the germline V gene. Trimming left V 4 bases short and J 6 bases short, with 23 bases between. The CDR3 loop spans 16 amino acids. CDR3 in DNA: TGCGCCAGCAGCGGTTTACAGGGTTTATCGTTCGCCGAGCAGTACTTC. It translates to CASSGLQGLSFAEQYF.

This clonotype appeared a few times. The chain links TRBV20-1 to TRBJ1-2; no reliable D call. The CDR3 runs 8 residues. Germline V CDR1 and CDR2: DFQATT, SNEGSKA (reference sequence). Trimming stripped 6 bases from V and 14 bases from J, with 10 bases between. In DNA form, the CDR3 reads TGCAGTGCCTACACGGGAACCTTC. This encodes CSAYTGTF.

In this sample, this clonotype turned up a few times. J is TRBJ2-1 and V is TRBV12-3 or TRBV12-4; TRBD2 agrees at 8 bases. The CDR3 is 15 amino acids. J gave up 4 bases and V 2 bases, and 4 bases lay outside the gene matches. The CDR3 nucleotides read TGTGCCAGCAGTTTATCTGGCGGGAGGTACAATGAGCAGTTCTTC. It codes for CASSLSGGRYNEQFF.

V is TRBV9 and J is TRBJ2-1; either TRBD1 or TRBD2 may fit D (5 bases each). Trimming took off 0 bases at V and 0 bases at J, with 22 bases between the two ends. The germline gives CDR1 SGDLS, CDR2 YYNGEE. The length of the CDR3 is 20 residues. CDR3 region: CASSVGSLGTRGGSYNEQFF. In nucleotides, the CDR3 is TGTGCCAGCAGCGTAGGGTCTTTGGGGACGCGCGGCGGCTCCTACAATGAGCAGTTCTTC.

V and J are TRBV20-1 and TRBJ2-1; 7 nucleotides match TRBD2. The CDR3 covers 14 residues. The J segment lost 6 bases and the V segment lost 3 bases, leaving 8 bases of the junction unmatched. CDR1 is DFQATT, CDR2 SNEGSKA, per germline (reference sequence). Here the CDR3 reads CSASNRGSSNEQFF. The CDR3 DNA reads TGCAGTGCTAGTAACCGCGGGAGCTCCAATGAGCAGTTCTTC.

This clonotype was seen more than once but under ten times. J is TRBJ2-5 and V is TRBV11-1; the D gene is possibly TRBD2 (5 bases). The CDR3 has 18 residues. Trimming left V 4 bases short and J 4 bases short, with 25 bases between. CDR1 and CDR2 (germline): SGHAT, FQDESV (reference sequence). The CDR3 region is CASSSLVASRRERETQYF. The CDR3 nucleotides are TGTGCCAGCAGCTCCTTGGTAGCTAGCCGGCGAGAAAGAGAGACCCAGTACTTC.

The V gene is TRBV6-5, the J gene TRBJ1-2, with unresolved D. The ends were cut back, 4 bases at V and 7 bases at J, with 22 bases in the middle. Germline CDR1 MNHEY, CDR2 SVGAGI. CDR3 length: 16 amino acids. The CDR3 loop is CASSFTLRTSTSGYTF. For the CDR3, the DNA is TGTGCCAGCAGTTTTACCCTCAGGACTTCAACTTCTGGCTACACCTTC.

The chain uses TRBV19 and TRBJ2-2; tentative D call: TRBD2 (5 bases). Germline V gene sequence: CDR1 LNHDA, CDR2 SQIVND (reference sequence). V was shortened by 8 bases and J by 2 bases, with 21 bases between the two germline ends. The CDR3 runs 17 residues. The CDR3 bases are TGTGCCAGTGAGCCCTCTAGCCGGGTCCTAAACACCGGGGAGCTGTTTTTT. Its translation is CASEPSSRVLNTGELFF.

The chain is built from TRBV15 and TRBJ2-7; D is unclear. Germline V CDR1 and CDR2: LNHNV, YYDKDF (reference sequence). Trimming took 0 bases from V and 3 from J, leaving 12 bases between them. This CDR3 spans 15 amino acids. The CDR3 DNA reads TGTGCCACCAGCAGAGATCGGAACAGAGTCTACGAGCAGTACTTC. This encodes CATSRDRNRVYEQYF.

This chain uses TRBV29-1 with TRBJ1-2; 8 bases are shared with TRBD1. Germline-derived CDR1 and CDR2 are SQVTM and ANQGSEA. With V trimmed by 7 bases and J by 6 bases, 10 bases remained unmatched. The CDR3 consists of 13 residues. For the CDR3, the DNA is TGCAGCGCACTACAGTTGACAGGGGATGGCTACACCTTC. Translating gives CSALQLTGDGYTF.

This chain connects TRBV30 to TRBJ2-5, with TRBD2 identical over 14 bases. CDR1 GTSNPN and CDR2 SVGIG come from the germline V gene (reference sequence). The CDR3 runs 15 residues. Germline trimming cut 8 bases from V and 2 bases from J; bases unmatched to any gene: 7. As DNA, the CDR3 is TGTGCCCAGACTAGCGGGAGGGCCCTACAAGAGACCCAGTACTTC. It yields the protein CAQTSGRALQETQYF.

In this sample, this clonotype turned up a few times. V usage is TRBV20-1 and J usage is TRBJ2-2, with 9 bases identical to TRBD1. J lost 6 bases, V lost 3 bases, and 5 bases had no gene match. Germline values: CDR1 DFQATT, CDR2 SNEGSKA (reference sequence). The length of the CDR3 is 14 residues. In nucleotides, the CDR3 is TGCAGTGCTAGTGGGACAGGGTTTGCCGGGGAGCTGTTTTTT. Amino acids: CSASGTGFAGELFF.